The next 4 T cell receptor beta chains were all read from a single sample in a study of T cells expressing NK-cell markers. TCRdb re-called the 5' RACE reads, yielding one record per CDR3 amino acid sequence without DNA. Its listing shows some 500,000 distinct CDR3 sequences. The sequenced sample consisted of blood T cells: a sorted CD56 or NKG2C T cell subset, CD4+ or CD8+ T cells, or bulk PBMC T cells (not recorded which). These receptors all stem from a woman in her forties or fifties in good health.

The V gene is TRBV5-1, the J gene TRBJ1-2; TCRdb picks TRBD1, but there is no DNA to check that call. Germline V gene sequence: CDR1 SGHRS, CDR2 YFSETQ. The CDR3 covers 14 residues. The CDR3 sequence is CASSGGTTGDGYTF.

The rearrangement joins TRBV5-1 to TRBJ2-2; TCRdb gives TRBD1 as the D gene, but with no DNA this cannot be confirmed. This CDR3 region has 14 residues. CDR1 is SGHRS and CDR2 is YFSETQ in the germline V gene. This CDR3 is CASSLDRAFGELFF.

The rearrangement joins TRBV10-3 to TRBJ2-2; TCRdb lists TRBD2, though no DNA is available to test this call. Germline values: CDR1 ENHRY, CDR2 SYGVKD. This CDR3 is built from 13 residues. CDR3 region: CAIRSQTTGELFF.

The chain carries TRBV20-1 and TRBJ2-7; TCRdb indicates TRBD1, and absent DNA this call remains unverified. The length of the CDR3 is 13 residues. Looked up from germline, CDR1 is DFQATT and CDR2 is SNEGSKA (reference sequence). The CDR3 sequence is CSARGDRDYEQYF.